These 16 T cell receptor beta chains came from one sample sequenced in a study of shared clonotypes between healthy human individuals (dated by TCRdb to 2020 to 2022). Receptor libraries were prepared by the immunoSEQ multiplex PCR assay. The clones in this table, taken by TCRdb from immuneACCESS, are in-frame only. Not every clone is retained; where verified, under half of the shortfall comes from an unresolved V gene, and the cause of the rest is unknown. This sample gives about 2 million clones in total; about 95% of them show up just once. The ten top clones hold 1% to 1.5% of the sample. For the CD8 naive samples, CD45RO-negative cells were positively selected for CCR7, yielding a CD45RA+CCR7+ population from which TemRA cells were excluded. Source material: naive CD8+ T cells sorted from blood. The sample's cell subset or site label, in plain terms: CD45RA+CCR7+. The receptors were sampled from a man aged 18 to 29 in good health.

The sample holds one count of this clone. V usage is TRBV7-9 and J usage is TRBJ1-1; tentative D call: TRBD1 (5 bases). The CDR3 is 14 residues long. Germline CDR1 is SEHNR and CDR2 is FQNEAQ (reference sequence). V was trimmed by 2 bases and J by 5 bases, leaving 12 bases between them. Here the CDR3 DNA reads TGTGCCAGCAGCTTATCAGCGGGACGGACTGAAGCTTTCTTT. Amino acids: CASSLSAGRTEAFF.

V and J are TRBV6-5 and TRBJ1-1, with 11 bases that match TRBD1. Trimming removed 6 bases from V and 8 bases from J; junction bases left unmatched: 5. Germline CDR1 MNHEY, CDR2 SVGAGI. The CDR3 sequence is 13 residues long. In DNA, the CDR3 is TGTGCCAGCAGCATGGACAGGGGGCCCGAAGCTTTCTTT. Its protein product is CASSMDRGPEAFF.

The chain uses TRBV30 and TRBJ2-7, with D tentatively TRBD2 (5 bases). Germline V gene lookup returns CDR1 GTSNPN and CDR2 SVGIG (reference sequence). The CDR3 runs 15 residues. V was pared by 3 bases and J by 3 bases, with 18 bases between. CDR3 amino acids: CAWRVTLAEDYEQYF. CDR3 bases: TGTGCCTGGAGGGTAACCTTGGCGGAGGACTACGAGCAGTACTTC.

V and J are TRBV28 and TRBJ1-5; D may be TRBD1 (5 bases). From germline, CDR1 is MDHEN and CDR2 SYDVKM. V gave up 6 bases and J gave up 1 base, with 13 bases separating them. The CDR3 is made up of 15 amino acids. CDR3 in amino acids: CASRSQGASNQPQHF. The DNA of the CDR3 is TGTGCCAGCAGGTCCCAGGGTGCGAGCAATCAGCCCCAGCATTTT.

This clone has a handful of counts. The gene calls are TRBV4-1 and TRBJ2-7; no clear D. Germline-derived CDR1 and CDR2 are MGHRA and YSYEKL. The CDR3 sequence is 14 residues long. The germline V and J ends were trimmed by 1 base and 1 base, with 8 bases remaining between them. In DNA form, the CDR3 reads TGCGCCAGCAGCCAAGTTGAGAATTCCTACGAGCAGTACTTC. It yields the protein CASSQVENSYEQYF.

This chain links TRBV27 with TRBJ2-7, with 9 bases matching TRBD1. The germline CDR1 and CDR2 sequences are MNHEY and SMNVEV (reference sequence). The CDR3 loop spans 16 amino acids. V shed 5 bases, J shed 1 base, and the junction held 9 bases outside the gene matches. The CDR3 here is CASSPGPGTGSYEQYF. The CDR3 nucleotides read TGTGCCAGCAGTCCGGGTCCCGGGACAGGGTCCTACGAGCAGTACTTC.

As to this clone: Other nucleotide sequences in the sample specify the same CDR3. The gene calls are TRBV28 and TRBJ1-2; D is undetermined. Germline-derived CDR1 and CDR2 are MDHEN and SYDVKM. The CDR3 contains 15 residues. Trimming took 2 bases from V and 4 from J, leaving 14 bases between them. In nucleotides, the CDR3 is TGTGCCAGCAGTTTAAGCCGGGATAGTACCTATGGCTACACCTTC. Amino acid sequence: CASSLSRDSTYGYTF.

V usage is TRBV4-1 and J usage is TRBJ2-3; unclear D gene. Trimming took off 0 bases at V and 0 bases at J, with 7 bases between the two ends. The V gene's germline CDR1 is MGHRA and CDR2 YSYEKL. This CDR3 comprises 15 residues. The CDR3 coding sequence is TGCGCCAGCAGCCAAGACCGACGGAGCACAGATACGCAGTATTTT. It specifies CASSQDRRSTDTQYF.

On this clone itself: Other DNA variants within this sample encode the same CDR3. CDR3 residues: CASSPGQGDQPQHF. The DNA for the CDR3 is TGTGCCAGCAGTCCAGGACAGGGTGATCAGCCCCAGCATTTT. This chain links TRBV6-5 with TRBJ1-5; 8 bases match TRBD1. V gave up 5 bases and J gave up 5 bases; unmatched junction bases: 5. Per germline, CDR1 MNHEY and CDR2 SVGAGI. The CDR3 runs to 14 residues.

V gene TRBV7-2 combines with J gene TRBJ2-1; TRBD2 agrees at 12 bases. The ends lost 5 bases at V and 8 bases at J; junction bases unmatched: 4. The CDR3 loop spans 14 amino acids. Germline CDR1 SGHTA, CDR2 FQGNSA. The CDR3 DNA reads TGTGCCAGCAGCATCTGGACTAGCGGGGATGAGCAGTTCTTC. This gives the protein CASSIWTSGDEQFF.

This clone was counted a single time. The chain has TRBV27 and TRBJ2-3; tentatively, D is TRBD2 (6 bases). The CDR3 spans 15 residues. CDR1 MNHEY and CDR2 SMNVEV come from the germline V gene (reference sequence). V lost 2 bases to trimming and J lost 5 bases, with 14 bases between them. CDR3 nucleotide sequence: TGTGCCAGCAGTTTAGGAGTTACGGAGGGAGATACGCAGTATTTT. Translating it yields CASSLGVTEGDTQYF.

The sample holds one count of this clone. The rearrangement uses TRBV5-6 and TRBJ1-1; TRBD1 might be the D (6 bases). V gave up 4 bases and J gave up 5 bases, with 18 bases separating them. Germline V CDR1 and CDR2: SGHDT, YYEEEE. This CDR3 comprises 15 residues. In nucleotides, the CDR3 is TGTGCCAGCAGCGTAATACTACAGGGCGGGACTGAAGCTTTCTTT. Translated: CASSVILQGGTEAFF.

The chain is built from TRBV27 and TRBJ1-6; D might be TRBD1 (6 bases). The CDR3 consists of 14 residues. With 4 bases removed from V and 9 bases from J, the gap between germline ends came to 13 bases. Germline V gene sequence: CDR1 MNHEY, CDR2 SMNVEV (reference sequence). The DNA for the CDR3 is TGTGCCAGCAGTTCCTTCGGGACAAGTTCACCCCTCCACTTT. Encoded protein: CASSSFGTSSPLHF.

This rearrangement joins TRBV11-2 to TRBJ1-1; D remains ambiguous. The CDR3 runs to 14 residues. Deletions cut 5 bases from V and 4 bases from J, with 14 bases between. In germline, CDR1 is SGHAT, CDR2 FQNNGV. Written as DNA, the CDR3 is TGTGCCAGCAGCCCTCTGCCGGGTGGCACTGAAGCTTTCTTT. Protein: CASSPLPGGTEAFF.

This clone occurred once. The CDR3 loop is CASSFAKGLASSSYNEQFF. The CDR3 region has the DNA TGTGCCAGCAGCTTTGCAAAGGGACTAGCGTCGAGCTCCTACAATGAGCAGTTCTTC. The chain uses TRBV12-1 and TRBJ2-1; the table names TRBD2, a call not compared with the DNA. TRBV12-1 is an annotated pseudogene. The CDR3 loop spans 19 amino acids.

This rearrangement joins TRBV7-9 to TRBJ2-1, with 8 bases lining up with TRBD2. The CDR3 sequence is 17 residues long. V lost 5 bases and J lost 0; bases outside the gene matches: 9. Germline V gene sequence: CDR1 SEHNR, CDR2 FQNEAQ (reference sequence). The CDR3 region is CASSPSAGGRSYNEQFF. The CDR3 DNA follows: TGTGCCAGCAGCCCATCGGCGGGAGGACGCTCCTACAATGAGCAGTTCTTC. The full variable domain, with the rest looked up from reference TRBV7-9 and TRBJ2-1, is DTGVSQNPRHKITKRGQNVTFRCDPISEHNRLYWYRQTLGQGPEFLTYFQNEAQLEKSRLLSDRFSAERPKGSFSTLEIQRTEQGDSAMYLCASSPSAGGRSYNEQFFGPGTRLTVL.